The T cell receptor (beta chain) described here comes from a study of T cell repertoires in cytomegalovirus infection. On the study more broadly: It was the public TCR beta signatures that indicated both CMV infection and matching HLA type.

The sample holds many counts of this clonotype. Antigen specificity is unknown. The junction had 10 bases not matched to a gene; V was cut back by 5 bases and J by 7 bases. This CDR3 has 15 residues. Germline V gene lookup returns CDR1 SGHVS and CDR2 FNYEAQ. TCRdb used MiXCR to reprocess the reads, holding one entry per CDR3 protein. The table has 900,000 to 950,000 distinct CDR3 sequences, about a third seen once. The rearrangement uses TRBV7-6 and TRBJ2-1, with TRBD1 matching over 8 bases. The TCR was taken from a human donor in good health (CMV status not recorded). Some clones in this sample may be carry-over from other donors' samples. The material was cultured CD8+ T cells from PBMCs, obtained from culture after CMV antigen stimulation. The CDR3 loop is CASSRDRGLGNEQFF. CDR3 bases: TGTGCCAGCAGCAGAGACAGGGGCTTAGGGAATGAGCAGTTCTTC.